The rows below give T cell receptor beta chains drawn from one sample of a study of blood T cells in healthy people across ages. TCRdb re-called the 5' RACE reads with MiXCR, one entry per CDR3 protein. The repertoire has approximately 790,000 distinct CDR3 sequences, approximately 67% of them found once; the top ten carry 25% to 30%. Sequenced input: blood. Source of these receptors: a man in his thirties or forties in good health. The CDR3 runs from the conserved cysteine through the conserved F or W. A D gene is named only where the DNA matches it firmly. The size of a clone is reported for some rows only, either as once, few or many, or as a class for expanded clones.

V gene,D gene,J gene,clone size,CDR3 protein,CDR3 DNA
TRBV11-3,NA,TRBJ2-7,NA,CASSRGTANYEQYF,TGTGCCAGCAGCCGCGGGACAGCAAACTACGAGCAGTACTTC
TRBV15,NA,TRBJ2-7,NA,CATSRDRYEQYF,TGTGCCACCAGCAGAGACCGATACGAGCAGTACTTC
TRBV7-2,NA,TRBJ1-1,NA,CASSLVSETEAFF,TGTGCCAGCAGCTTAGTCTCGGAAACTGAAGCTTTCTTT
TRBV7-6,NA,TRBJ1-4,once,CASSLALQGSEKLFF,TGTGCCAGCAGCTTAGCGTTACAGGGAAGTGAAAAACTGTTTTTT
TRBV27,TRBD1,TRBJ2-7,NA,CASSRGQGWVGLLHYEQYF,TGTGCCAGCAGCCGCGGACAGGGGTGGGTCGGGTTGTTGCACTACGAGCAGTACTTC
TRBV10-3,NA,TRBJ2-7,NA,CATDQGGQSSYEQYF,TGTGCCACCGATCAGGGGGGACAAAGCTCCTACGAGCAGTACTTC
TRBV28,TRBD1,TRBJ1-5,few,CASRTGSEPQHF,TGTGCCAGCAGGACAGGGTCTGAGCCCCAGCATTTT
TRBV27,NA,TRBJ2-7,NA,CASSPDMSSYEQYF,TGTGCCAGCAGTCCCGACATGAGCTCCTACGAGCAGTACTTC
TRBV29-1,NA,TRBJ2-1,few,CSVDDTGVYNEQFF,TGCAGCGTTGATGACACAGGAGTATACAATGAGCAGTTCTTC
TRBV30,TRBD1,TRBJ1-4,NA,CAWGTGAAANEKLFF,TGTGCCTGGGGTACAGGGGCCGCGGCTAATGAAAAACTGTTTTTT
TRBV7-2,NA,TRBJ1-2,few,CASSLARTSYYGYTF,TGTGCCAGCAGCTTAGCCCGGACCTCCTACTATGGCTACACCTTC
TRBV7-9,NA,TRBJ2-5,few,CASSPGRATDQETQYF,TGTGCCAGCAGCCCCGGGCGAGCGACAGACCAAGAGACCCAGTACTTC
TRBV5-1,NA,TRBJ2-7,NA,CASRRQGAYEQYF,TGCGCCAGCAGACGGCAGGGAGCGTACGAGCAGTACTTC
TRBV20-1,NA,TRBJ2-5,once,CSADTRERWETQYF,TGCAGTGCTGATACCCGCGAGAGGTGGGAGACCCAGTACTTC
TRBV19,TRBD1,TRBJ2-5,once,CASSAQGAKTQYF,TGTGCCAGTAGTGCGCAGGGGGCGAAGACCCAGTACTTC
TRBV2,NA,TRBJ1-2,NA,CASRDATGPYGYTF,TGTGCCAGCAGGGATGCAACCGGCCCTTATGGCTACACCTTC
TRBV27,TRBD1,TRBJ1-2,NA,CASSSTGVHGYTF,TGTGCCAGCAGTTCGACAGGGGTCCATGGCTACACCTTC
TRBV5-5,NA,TRBJ2-1,NA,CASSLYDSINEQFF,TGTGCCAGCAGCTTGTATGACAGTATCAATGAGCAGTTCTTC
TRBV29-1,NA,TRBJ2-1,once,CSVKATAGSEQFF,TGCAGCGTTAAAGCGACAGCCGGTAGTGAGCAGTTCTTC
TRBV3-1,TRBD2,TRBJ2-5,NA,CASSQEGAYGRPETQYF,TGTGCCAGCAGCCAAGAAGGTGCCTACGGGAGGCCAGAGACCCAGTACTTC
TRBV4-2,TRBD2,TRBJ2-1,NA,CASSHSGGEGNEQFF,TGTGCCAGCAGCCATAGTGGGGGGGAAGGCAATGAGCAGTTCTTC
TRBV5-1,TRBD2,TRBJ2-1,NA,CASRLALYSYNEQFF,TGCGCCAGCAGACTAGCGCTTTACTCCTACAATGAGCAGTTCTTC
TRBV7-2,NA,TRBJ2-7,few,CASSLQPLAAYEQYF,TGTGCCAGCAGCTTACAGCCTTTAGCGGCCTACGAGCAGTACTTC
TRBV20-1,TRBD2,TRBJ2-7,NA,CSASGTSGSSYEQYF,TGCAGTGCTTCCGGGACTAGCGGGAGCTCCTACGAGCAGTACTTC
TRBV4-3,TRBD1,TRBJ2-7,NA,CASSQDLKDRGSHEQYF,TGCGCCAGCAGCCAAGATCTCAAGGACAGGGGTTCCCACGAGCAGTACTTC
TRBV9,TRBD1,TRBJ2-7,NA,CASSAGSGTGDGEQYF,TGTGCCAGCAGCGCCGGTTCCGGGACAGGGGATGGCGAGCAGTACTTC
TRBV5-1,NA,TRBJ2-7,NA,CASSLGAAGSTYEQYF,TGCGCCAGCAGCTTGGGGGCAGCCGGGTCCACCTACGAGCAGTACTTC
TRBV4-3,NA,TRBJ2-5,NA,CASSQGGGAHQETQYF,TGCGCCAGCAGCCAAGGGGGCGGGGCTCACCAAGAGACCCAGTACTTC
TRBV2,TRBD1,TRBJ2-7,NA,CASTETGREQYF,TGTGCCAGCACCGAGACAGGGCGTGAGCAGTACTTC
TRBV7-3,NA,TRBJ2-7,NA,CASSLTGFLSPVEQYF,TGTGCCAGCAGCTTAACCGGATTTCTGTCCCCAGTAGAGCAGTACTTC
TRBV29-1,NA,TRBJ2-7,NA,CSVLGVGLYEQYF,TGCAGCGTTCTGGGGGTGGGCTTATACGAGCAGTACTTC
TRBV25-1,NA,TRBJ2-1,NA,CASSEFANEQFF,TGTGCCAGCAGTGAATTCGCCAATGAGCAGTTCTTC
TRBV5-1,TRBD2,TRBJ2-3,NA,CASRSGGGSTDTQYF,TGCGCCAGCAGGTCCGGGGGGGGCAGCACAGATACGCAGTATTTT
TRBV12-3/TRBV12-4,NA,TRBJ2-3,NA,CASSFPSRGAADTQYF,TGTGCCAGCAGTTTTCCTAGCAGGGGGGCAGCAGATACGCAGTATTTT
TRBV20-1,NA,TRBJ2-3,NA,CSAIRGTTDTQYF,TGCAGTGCTATTAGGGGAACGACAGATACGCAGTATTTT
TRBV6-5,TRBD1,TRBJ1-1,NA,CASTLGQGNTEAFF,TGTGCCAGCACTCTAGGACAGGGGAACACTGAAGCTTTCTTT
TRBV21-1,NA,TRBJ1-1,NA,CASKAGTDPLGEAFF,TGTGCCAGCAAAGCCGGGACAGACCCCCTTGGTGAAGCTTTCTTT
TRBV7-2,TRBD2,TRBJ2-3,NA,CASRTRGGVGTDTQYF,TGTGCCAGCAGGACGCGGGGGGGAGTCGGCACAGATACGCAGTATTTT
TRBV11-2,NA,TRBJ1-2,NA,CASSLEGSYGYTF,TGTGCCAGCAGCTTAGAAGGATCTTATGGCTACACCTTC
TRBV4-3,NA,TRBJ2-5,NA,CASSQVNGGLYF,TGCGCCAGCAGCCAAGTAAACGGGGGCCTGTACTTC
TRBV28,NA,TRBJ2-5,NA,CASSPWGRQETQYF,TGTGCCAGCAGCCCTTGGGGGCGACAAGAGACCCAGTACTTC
TRBV12-3/TRBV12-4,NA,TRBJ1-5,few,CASKLGGFNQPQHF,TGTGCCAGCAAGTTAGGGGGGTTCAATCAGCCCCAGCATTTT
TRBV2,NA,TRBJ1-5,NA,CASSVLGVVGNQPQHF,TGTGCCAGCAGTGTTCTCGGGGTGGTGGGCAATCAGCCCCAGCATTTT
TRBV6-2/TRBV6-3,NA,TRBJ2-7,NA,CASSYGGAVYEQYF,TGTGCCAGCAGTTACGGGGGGGCCGTCTACGAGCAGTACTTC
TRBV28,NA,TRBJ2-5,NA,CASSSSWGQEAQYF,TGTGCCAGCAGCTCCAGCTGGGGGCAAGAGGCCCAGTACTTC
TRBV7-2,NA,TRBJ1-1,NA,CASMMNTEAFF,TGTGCCAGCATGATGAACACTGAAGCTTTCTTT
TRBV9,NA,TRBJ1-6,once,CASSVELGGYNSPLHF,TGTGCCAGCAGCGTAGAATTGGGGGGGTATAATTCACCCCTCCACTTT
TRBV10-3,NA,TRBJ1-2,NA,CAISSGAANYGYTF,TGTGCCATCAGTTCAGGGGCGGCGAACTATGGCTACACCTTC
TRBV3-1,NA,TRBJ2-7,NA,CASSRTLPKPGVNSYEQYF,TGTGCCAGCAGCCGGACCCTACCCAAGCCGGGGGTCAACTCCTACGAGCAGTACTTC
TRBV6-5,NA,TRBJ1-2,NA,CASSQSSLHGYTF,TGTGCCAGCAGCCAGTCCAGCCTTCATGGCTACACCTTC
TRBV5-1,NA,TRBJ2-7,NA,CASSRGQTVFYEQYF,TGCGCCAGCAGTCGGGGGCAGACAGTTTTCTACGAGCAGTACTTC
TRBV20-1,TRBD2,TRBJ2-1,NA,CSGTPGGSSYNEQFF,TGCAGTGGAACACCGGGGGGGAGCTCCTACAATGAGCAGTTCTTC
TRBV6-1,NA,TRBJ2-3,NA,CASTGSSDTQYF,TGTGCCAGCACTGGTTCGTCAGATACGCAGTATTTT
TRBV6-5,TRBD1,TRBJ1-4,NA,CASSSRQGLWEKLFF,TGTGCCAGCAGTTCACGACAGGGACTGTGGGAAAAACTGTTTTTT
TRBV20-1,NA,TRBJ2-7,few,CSARATYTYEQYF,TGCAGTGCTAGAGCGACCTATACCTACGAGCAGTACTTC
TRBV29-1,NA,TRBJ2-3,NA,CSVGVGDTQYF,TGCAGCGTTGGAGTGGGAGATACGCAGTATTTT
TRBV12-3/TRBV12-4,NA,TRBJ2-1,NA,CASRETRYEQFF,TGTGCCAGCAGGGAGACACGTTATGAGCAGTTCTTC
TRBV4-2,NA,TRBJ2-3,NA,CASSQDGRGVAADTQYF,TGTGCCAGCAGCCAAGACGGACGGGGAGTTGCCGCAGATACGCAGTATTTT
TRBV9,NA,TRBJ2-1,NA,CASSDRELPYNEQFF,TGTGCCAGCAGCGACAGGGAACTACCTTACAATGAGCAGTTCTTC